This TCR beta chain was sequenced for a study of human T cells and chemical hapten exposure. MiXCR, run by TCRdb on the RACE reads, gives a single entry per CDR3 protein. Of some 70,000 distinct CDR3 sequences in the sample, 10% were seen once. V lost 3 bases and J lost 10; bases outside the gene matches: 9. The CDR3 spans 16 residues. Germline V gene data show CDR1 as KGHSH and CDR2 as LQKENI. Time point in this sample: patch test 2, 6 weeks after DPC sensitization. Noted treatment: therapeutic diphenylcyclopropenone sensitization with weekly scalp DPC. Ahead of applying each patch test, blood was sampled. The table lists this clonotype with a few counts.

The sequencing here drew on whole blood, taken in connection with sensitization to the hapten diphenylcyclopropenone (DPC). V is TRBV18 and J is TRBJ2-1; 13 positions match TRBD2. The clonotype originates from a woman in her forties or fifties with alopecia areata. Some clones in this sample may be carry-over from other donors' samples. The CDR3 nucleotides read TGTGCCAGCTCACCTTTACTAGCGGGAGGGCCTCAGGAGCAGTTCTTC. Translating it yields CASSPLLAGGPQEQFF.